This T cell receptor beta chain was sequenced in a study of blood T cell repertoires in COVID-19 (TCRdb year 2020). For the wider study: Samples covering the acute and convalescent phases of COVID-19 were provided by collaborators in the United States, Italy and Spain. The material from the prospective study consisted of cDNA or gDNA derived from T cells, B-cell-depleted T cells, or PBMCs. The dataset comprised deeply sampled blood TCRbeta repertoires from subjects exposed to, actively infected with, or recovered from COVID-19. A de-identified subject ID, COVID-19 status, age in years and sex were almost always included in the sample metadata. Where HLA class I and class II types were available, the types were taken from metadata supplied by the sample provider, not from assay-based typing. The samples were drawn from the first 160 participants of the ongoing ImmuneRACE study and from more than 1,000 subjects provided by 6 global collaborators. A freely available public database, intended as a resource for researchers studying the immune response to SARS-CoV-2, is where the repertoires were released. General conclusions and limits of the study: The amount of clinical and demographic metadata varied by source and participant and was provided uncurated.

Looking up the germline V gene (reference sequence) yields CDR1 MNHEY and CDR2 SMNVEV. Deletion took 8 bases off V and 0 bases off J, with a span of 17 bases between the germline ends. The CDR3 measures 17 amino acids from cysteine to phenylalanine. The entry retains the CDR3 DNA only, 51 bases that are in frame from base 1. Enrolling through a virtual design, the prospective study's participants ranged in age from about 18 to 100 years and lived across 20 to 30 United States geographic areas. In the prospective study, participants were assigned to cohorts based on the clinical history participants reported in a screening survey and a study questionnaire. In the prospective study, whole blood, serum and a nasopharyngeal or oropharyngeal swab were collected from each participant by mobile phlebotomists. Prospective study participants could optionally give additional blood draws and questionnaires over an approximately two-month period. Blood samples from the prospective study were shipped frozen or at room temperature prior to DNA extraction.

As concerns this clone: Its antigen is still unknown. Base qualities were left out, and no much larger clone turns up one base away.

The immunoSEQ Assay, a bias-controlled multiplex PCR, was used to amplify TCRbeta CDR3 regions from genomic DNA. From the authors' description of their analysis: The number of nucleated cells in each sample was estimated by amplification of reference gene primers within the assay. To quantify the absolute abundance of each unique TCRbeta CDR3 rearrangement, sequence reads were collapsed and filtered. For each sample, productive Simpson clonality was calculated by taking the square root of Simpson's diversity index across productive rearrangements. TCRdb mirrors the immuneACCESS table, restricted to in-frame sequences. Some clones are absent from its copies; in checked studies, under half trace to an unresolved V gene, and the reason for the others is unknown. V, J and clone size were drawn from that table, and D and trimming were deduced from the DNA. The sample table lists over 50,000 clones, 80% to 90% of them with a count of one. The ten largest clones take up 3% to 4.5% of the sample.

The receptor chain draws on TRBV27 and TRBJ1-6; the D segment could be TRBD1, given 5 matching bases. Sequenced sample: PBMCs or T cells enriched from blood (not recorded which). The receptor was derived from a woman aged 40 to 55 with acute COVID-19. The nucleotide sequence reads TGTGCCAGCGGGGTGCGATCAGGGCGCTCCTATAATTCACCCCTCCACTTT. Translated, it reads CASGVRSGRSYNSPLHF.